This T cell receptor (beta chain) was identified in a study of OX40 agonist ivuxolimab in advanced cancers. The study sampled blood at baseline, cycle 4 day 1, and cycle 7 day 1. Germline V gene sequence: CDR1 SGHAT, CDR2 FQNNGV. This CDR3 spans 16 amino acids. After removal of 6 bases from V and 4 bases from J, the junction contained 11 bases not matched to a gene. The method was immunoSEQ multiplex PCR; TCRdb's version includes in-frame clones alone and lacks a portion of them. Here the sample spans under 55,000 clones, 80% to 90% being singletons. This receptor was taken from an adult with an advanced solid tumor such as melanoma, head and neck, liver or kidney cancer. This rearrangement joins TRBV11-2 to TRBJ1-5; 8 bases agree with TRBD1. Material: CD4+ or CD8+ T cells sorted from blood, obtained in a trial of the OX40 agonist ivuxolimab. Written as DNA, the CDR3 is TGTGCCAGCAGTTCCAACGACAGGGGCGCTAATCAGCCCCAGCATTTT. Protein sequence: CASSSNDRGANQPQHF.